This T cell receptor (beta chain) was recorded in a study of T cells in Graves' hyperthyroidism and ophthalmopathy. Notes on the study in general: From stable hyperthyroidism, ophthalmopathy was set apart by a 13 V-J model. Ophthalmopathy onset followed model prediction by a median about seven months.

The CDR3 regions of TCR beta were amplified from RNA transcripts. Carried out on the TCR CDR3, a first-round RT-PCR used the HTBI primer set. Each CDR3 protein is one row after TCRdb ran MiXCR on the multiplex PCR reads. The sample records approximately 200,000 distinct CDR3 sequences, approximately 20% being singletons. The V end lost 4 bases, the J end lost 2 bases, and 10 bases lay between the germline ends. The CDR3 spans 13 residues. Germline CDR1 and CDR2: DFQATT and SNEGSKA (reference sequence). This clonotype was picked up many times. The antigen remains undetermined. Sample: blood. This TCR came from a man in his forties with Graves' hyperthyroidism. This rearrangement joins TRBV20-1 to TRBJ2-3, with D uncertain. DNA of the CDR3: TGCAGTGCTACGTTCGCTATCACAGATACGCAGTATTTT. Protein: CSATFAITDTQYF.